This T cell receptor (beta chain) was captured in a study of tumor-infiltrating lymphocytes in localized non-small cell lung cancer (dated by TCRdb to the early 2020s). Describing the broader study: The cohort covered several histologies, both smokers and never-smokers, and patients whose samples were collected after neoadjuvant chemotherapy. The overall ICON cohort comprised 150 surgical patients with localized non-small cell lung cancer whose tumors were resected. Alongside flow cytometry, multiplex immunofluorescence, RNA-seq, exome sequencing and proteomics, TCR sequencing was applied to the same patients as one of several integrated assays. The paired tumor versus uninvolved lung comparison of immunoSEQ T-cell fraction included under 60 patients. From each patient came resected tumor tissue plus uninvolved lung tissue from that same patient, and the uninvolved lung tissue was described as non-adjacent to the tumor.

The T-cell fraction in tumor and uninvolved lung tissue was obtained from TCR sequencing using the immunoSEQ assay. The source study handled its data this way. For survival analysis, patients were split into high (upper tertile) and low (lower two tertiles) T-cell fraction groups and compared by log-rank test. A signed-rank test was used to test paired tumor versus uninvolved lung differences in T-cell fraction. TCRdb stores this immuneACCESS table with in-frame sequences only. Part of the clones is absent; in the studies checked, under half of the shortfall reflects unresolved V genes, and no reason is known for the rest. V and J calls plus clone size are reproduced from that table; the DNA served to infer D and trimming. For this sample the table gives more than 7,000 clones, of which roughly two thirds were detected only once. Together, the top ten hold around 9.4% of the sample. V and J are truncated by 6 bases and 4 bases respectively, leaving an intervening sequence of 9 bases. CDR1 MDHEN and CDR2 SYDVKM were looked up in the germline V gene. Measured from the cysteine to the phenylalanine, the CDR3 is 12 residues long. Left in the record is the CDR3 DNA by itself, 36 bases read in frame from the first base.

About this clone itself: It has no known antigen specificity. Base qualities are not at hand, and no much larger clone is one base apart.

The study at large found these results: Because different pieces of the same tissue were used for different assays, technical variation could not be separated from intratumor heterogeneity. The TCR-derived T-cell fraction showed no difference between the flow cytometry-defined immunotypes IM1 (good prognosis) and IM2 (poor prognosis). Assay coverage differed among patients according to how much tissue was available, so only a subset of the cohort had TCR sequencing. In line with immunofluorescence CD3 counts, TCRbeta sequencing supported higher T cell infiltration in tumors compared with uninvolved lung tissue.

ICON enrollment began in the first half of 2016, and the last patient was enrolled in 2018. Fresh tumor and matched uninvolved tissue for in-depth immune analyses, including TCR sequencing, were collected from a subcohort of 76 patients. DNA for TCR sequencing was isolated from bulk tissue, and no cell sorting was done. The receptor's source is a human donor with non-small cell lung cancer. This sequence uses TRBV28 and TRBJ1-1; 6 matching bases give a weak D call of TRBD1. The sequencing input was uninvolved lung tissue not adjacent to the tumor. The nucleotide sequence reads TGTGCCAGCAGAACAGGGAGCACTGAAGCTTTCTTT. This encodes CASRTGSTEAFF. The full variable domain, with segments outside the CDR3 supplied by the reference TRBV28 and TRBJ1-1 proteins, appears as DVKVTQSSRYLVKRTGEKVFLECVQDMDHENMFWYRQDPGLGLRLIYFSYDVKMKEKGDIPEGYSVSREKKERFSLILESASTNQTSMYLCASRTGSTEAFFGQGTRLTVV.